The 15 T cell receptor beta chains in this list originate from one sample, sequenced in a study of T-cell reconstitution after alpha-beta-depleted transplantation in children. A library of TCRbeta sequences, prepared with unique molecular identifiers, was generated. TCRdb called the PCR reads again in MiXCR, with one record for every CDR3 protein. The data contain over 550,000 distinct CDR3 sequences, over 9.5% of them singletons. The source was PBMCs from the stem cell graft donor, collected from the stem cell graft. The receptors come from a human donor who donated a stem cell graft to a child with acute myeloid leukemia.

This clonotype was recorded many times. The chain combines TRBV7-2 with TRBJ1-1, with D tentatively TRBD1 (5 bases). V was cut by 5 bases and J by 11 bases, with 21 bases left in between. This CDR3 spans 14 amino acids. Per the germline V gene, CDR1 is SGHTA and CDR2 is FQGNSA. CDR3 DNA sequence: TGTGCCAGCAGCGTTTCCCGGGACTTCAGGTGGGCTTTCTTT. This codes for CASSVSRDFRWAFF.

This clonotype has at least ten counts. CDR3: CATSDHKILANSYNEQFF. DNA for the CDR3: TGTGCCACCAGTGACCACAAGATTCTAGCGAACTCCTACAATGAGCAGTTCTTC. This chain connects TRBV24-1 to TRBJ2-1; maybe TRBD2 (6 bases). The CDR3 runs 18 residues. CDR1 is KGHDR, CDR2 SFDVKD, per germline. With 4 bases removed from V and 0 bases from J, the gap between germline ends came to 18 bases.

This clonotype appeared many times. The CDR3 DNA is TGTGCCAACATGCAGGGCGGCATACTCTCTGGGGCCAACGTCCTGACTTTC. Its translation: CANMQGGILSGANVLTF. V usage is TRBV11-2 and J usage is TRBJ2-6; the D gene is possibly TRBD1 (5 bases). The CDR3 loop spans 17 amino acids. V lost 10 bases, J lost 0 bases, and 19 bases lay in between. CDR1 and CDR2 from the germline V gene are SGHAT and FQNNGV.

This clonotype occurred many times. The V call is TRBV10-3, the J call TRBJ2-5, with 8 bases lining up with TRBD2. The junction had 1 base not matched to a gene; V was cut back by 7 bases and J by 0 bases. Germline V gene lookup returns CDR1 ENHRY and CDR2 SYGVKD. The CDR3 has 13 residues. The CDR3 loop reads CAITSGYQETQYF. CDR3 sequence (DNA): TGTGCCATCACTAGCGGGTACCAAGAGACCCAGTACTTC.

The gene calls are TRBV6-1 and TRBJ1-2, with TRBD1 as a possible D gene (6 bases). V was cut by 5 bases and J by 6 bases, with 13 bases left in between. The CDR3 has 13 residues. In germline, CDR1 is MNHNS, CDR2 SASEGT. The CDR3 DNA follows: TGTGCCAGCAGTCGCGCGGACAGTGATGGCTACACCTTC. Amino acid sequence: CASSRADSDGYTF.

CDR3 sequence (DNA): TGTGCCAGCAGCCCCCAATACGTCGGGACTAGCGGGAGAGCTTACGAGCAGTACTTC. Protein product: CASSPQYVGTSGRAYEQYF. V is TRBV7-6 and J is TRBJ2-7; 14 positions agree with TRBD2. Germline trimming cut 5 bases from V and 4 bases from J; bases unmatched to any gene: 16. The CDR3 contains 19 residues. Germline lookup yields CDR1 SGHVS and CDR2 FNYEAQ.

This clonotype was counted between two and nine times. V and J are TRBV20-1 and TRBJ2-1; D remains ambiguous. V gave up 3 bases and J gave up 10 bases, with 7 bases separating them. The CDR3 covers 10 residues. Germline CDR1 reads DFQATT; CDR2 reads SNEGSKA (reference sequence). As DNA, the CDR3 is TGCAGTGCTAGTCGGTTCGAGCAGTTCTTC. Protein product: CSASRFEQFF.

J is TRBJ2-1 and V is TRBV6-5, with D perhaps TRBD2 (5 bases). The ends were cut back, 5 bases at V and 6 bases at J, with 17 bases in the middle. Germline V CDR1 and CDR2: MNHEY, SVGAGI. This CDR3 is built from 15 residues. The CDR3 spells CASSHGVTEGNEQFF. For the CDR3, the DNA is TGTGCCAGCAGTCACGGAGTAACAGAGGGCAATGAGCAGTTCTTC.

The genes are TRBV5-5 and TRBJ1-1; unclear D gene. Trimming shortened V by 0 bases and J by 9 bases, and 12 bases separated the two germline ends. CDR1 is SGHKS, CDR2 YYEKEE, per germline (reference sequence). This CDR3 spans 13 amino acids. CDR3 region: CASSLARENQAFF. CDR3 sequence (DNA): TGTGCCAGCAGCTTGGCGAGGGAGAACCAAGCTTTCTTT.

This clonotype was recorded a few times. V gene TRBV9 combines with J gene TRBJ1-4; 8 bases map to TRBD1. Germline assignment: CDR1 SGDLS and CDR2 YYNGEE. The CDR3 has 14 residues. V shed 4 bases, J shed 8 bases, and the junction held 7 bases outside the gene matches. The DNA for the CDR3 is TGTGCCAGCAGCCCTCGAACAGGGGGGGAAAAACTGTTTTTT. This gives the protein CASSPRTGGEKLFF.

V usage is TRBV6-2 or TRBV6-3 and J usage is TRBJ1-1; weak D call: TRBD1 (5 bases). The V and J ends lost 4 bases and 8 bases respectively, with 17 bases between them. This CDR3 is built from 14 residues. Germline V gene sequence: CDR1 MNHEY, CDR2 SVGEGT. In DNA form, the CDR3 reads TGTGCCAGCAGTTTCGCGGGACGGCCCTTAGAAGCTTTCTTT. Encoded protein: CASSFAGRPLEAFF.

This clonotype occurred a few times. The rearrangement links TRBV7-2 to TRBJ2-3, with D unclear. Trimming took off 2 bases at V and 7 bases at J, with 7 bases between the two ends. The germline gives CDR1 SGHTA, CDR2 FQGNSA. The CDR3 covers 12 residues. CDR3 region: CASSLSPNTQYF. The DNA for the CDR3 is TGTGCCAGCAGCTTATCCCCCAATACGCAGTATTTT.

Concerning this clonotype: A read error is possible here, since a much larger clone lies one base away. The conserved closing phenylalanine or tryptophan is absent in this CDR3, likely reflecting a read error. The genes are TRBV12-3 or TRBV12-4 and TRBJ1-6, with 8 bases matching TRBD1. The CDR3 has 14 amino acids. V was clipped by 3 bases and J by 10 bases; unmatched bases: 5. The CDR3 region is CASSFRDRGSPLHY. Here the CDR3 DNA reads TGTGCCAGCAGTTTCAGAGACAGGGGATCACCCCTCCACTAT.

This clonotype appeared many times. The chain employs TRBV20-1 and TRBJ2-5, with D perhaps matching TRBD1 (5 bases). The V and J ends lost 2 bases and 1 base respectively, with 5 bases between them. Germline V gene lookup returns CDR1 DFQATT and CDR2 SNEGSKA (reference sequence). There are 12 residues in the CDR3. CDR3 region: CSARQGQETQYF. The CDR3 DNA follows: TGCAGTGCTAGACAGGGCCAAGAGACCCAGTACTTC.

CDR3 nucleotide sequence: TGTGCCAGCAGCTTGGGGACTCCGAGCTCCTACGAGCAGTACTTC. As protein: CASSLGTPSSYEQYF. The chain combines TRBV7-2 with TRBJ2-7, with D possibly matching TRBD2 (6 bases). Germline CDR1 reads SGHTA; CDR2 reads FQGNSA. Trimming removed 3 bases from V and 0 bases from J, with 12 bases in between. The CDR3 consists of 15 residues.